This record concerns one TCR beta chain sequence. This clone was counted once. Its specific antigen is unknown. The input lacks base qualities; no much larger clone sits a single base away. The cohort consisted of hundreds of healthy bone marrow donors. All cohort members were sampled while nominally healthy, although unrecorded immune exposures were likely present. The donor tested CMV seronegative and was one of the 352 seronegative cohort members. A peripheral blood sample was provided by each donor, and peripheral blood mononuclear cells were used for TCR beta sequencing. Genomic DNA was extracted from the blood cell samples with the Qiagen DNeasy Blood Extraction Kit. The data were obtained in a study of cytomegalovirus exposure and HLA in healthy donors (dated 2017 in TCRdb). For the study in its entirety: In an earlier analysis of under 600 of the donors, about 270 Gb of sequence data and 100 million or so unique TCR beta sequences from about 179 million T cells were reported. To predict cytomegalovirus infection status, the study combined high-throughput TCR immunosequencing, statistical association of individual TCRs with disease status, and machine learning. Among the approximately 430 genotyped donors, around 81% belonged to the genetic ancestry cluster associated with self-reported Caucasian donors. In a later analysis, previously published TCR beta repertoires from hundreds of donors were re-analyzed and high-resolution HLA genotyping was added so that TCR occurrence patterns could be studied. Around 330 gigabases of sequencing data and around 88 million unique TCR sequences made up an early release that covered 500 to 650 HLA-typed donors. In a later genetic analysis, genome-wide SNP genotypes for about 65% of the 666 donors were used, and that subset was treated as a discovery cohort. The study aimed to test whether cataloging public T cell receptors could reveal signatures of past pathogen exposure. Every repertoire in the discovery cohort had been generated on one and the same sequencing platform. Along with the 666-subject first cohort, a separate validation cohort of some 130 different subjects was used. Rather than using new phenotypic data, the later analysis identified candidate immune exposures from TCR beta sequences and from how often those sequences occurred across donors. HLA typing included class I and class II loci at four-digit resolution. The T cell repertoires of around 730 subjects were profiled by immunosequencing and related to cytomegalovirus serostatus. Typing coverage varied by locus: 629-630 donors for A, B, C, DRB1 and DQB1; roughly 560 for DQA1; about 590 for DPA1; 450 to 480 for DPB1. Donor age, sex, ethnicity and CMV serostatus were compiled alongside the repertoire data. On average, roughly 240,000 unique TCR beta nucleotide sequences were sequenced per donor among 398 genotyped donors of the cohort, with approximately 18% of those sequences being non-productive. In an earlier analysis of 587 of the donors, high-throughput TCR beta sequencing was used to judge whether each TCR beta V gene segment behaved as functional or pseudogenic. Five DR-DQ haplotypes were treated as single units for association and clustering because of strong linkage in the cohort.

Study-level results and caveats: According to a later analysis, TCR association rates differed among HLA loci, with DRB1 alleles showing the most associated TCRs and HLA-C alleles showing the fewest. The 87-base-pair reads could not distinguish some IMGT-functional V segments, including TRBV6-2 and TRBV6-3, so those segments were excluded. Strong co-occurrence of HLA alleles, especially DR and DQ, made assigning TCR associations to individual alleles difficult. According to the authors, the approach could potentially be generalized to other disease states and immunological phenotypes. A cluster of highly shared sequence variants was judged likely to be a technical artifact of the sequencing pipeline. Most CMV-associated TCR beta chains appeared to be HLA-restricted in a later analysis, and the HLA associations seemed to be driven largely by CMV exposure. Cytomegalovirus status was reported to be diagnosed by the classifier with high specificity and sensitivity in both the original and validation cohorts. Because HLA typing was unavailable for some donors at each locus, only the typed subset was used in association tests. The study listed 164 TCR beta chains as associated with cytomegalovirus. A further reported finding was that TCR beta sequences accurately predicted the HLA-A and HLA-B alleles for most subjects in the first cohort. Only TCR beta chains were sequenced in this cohort, and the absence of alpha or paired-chain data limited detectable features. Specific HLA alleles were associated with 16,951 TCR beta sequences at a false discovery rate of 0.05 in a later analysis. The presence/absence analyses assumed that sequencing depth was roughly uniform across donors, and that assumption may not be true. Correlated functional status among segregating V segments might reflect linkage disequilibrium, but an unknown experimental factor could not be ruled out. Because counts were too low, roughly 18 rarely observed V segments, including chromosome 9 orphons, were left out of the earlier analysis of roughly 600 of the donors. According to a later analysis, parvovirus B19, influenza, CMV and Epstein-Barr virus appeared linked to several top co-occurrence clusters. In a later genetic analysis, a missense DCLRE1C variant was associated with V-gene and J-gene trimming of TCR beta chains, and the association was replicated in an independent cohort. Most TCR sequences were observed very rarely across donors, whereas some public TCRs were present in many individuals. Immune exposure information for the cohort was limited to CMV serostatus. In an earlier analysis of more than 500 of the donors, most TCR beta V segments appeared in productive rearrangements about 87% or about 30% of the time, broadly matching IMGT annotations. A few of the identified cytomegalovirus-associated TCR beta chains were confirmed in vitro to be specific for cytomegalovirus antigens. Compared with equally common non-associated chains, HLA-associated TCR beta chains in a later analysis were more clonally expanded and had lower generation probabilities. A later genetic analysis reported fewer N-insertions in productive TCRs among donors in an Asian-associated ancestry cluster than the approximately 670-donor mean.

The junction shows trimming of 0 bases on V and 2 bases on J, and the gene matches do not reach 7 bases of it. CDR1 and CDR2 were assigned from the germline V gene as LGHNA and YNFKEQ. The CDR3 numbers 18 residues from cysteine through phenylalanine. Only the CDR3 DNA is retained, 54 bases long and in frame from the first base. Library prep was done by the immunoSEQ multiplex PCR assay. For the multiplex PCR, a mixture combining 60 forward primers for TCR Vbeta segments and 13 reverse primers for TCR Jbeta segments was used. Amplification of the CDR3 region of rearranged TCR beta genes was performed with a multiplex PCR assay on genomic DNA. On the Illumina HiSeq System, the amplified TCR beta libraries were sequenced as 87-base-pair reads. As for the authors' bioinformatics: In a later analysis, roughly 80 million unique TCR beta chains were counted across the roughly 700 repertoires, and some 10 million of these chains were shared by at least two donors. Raw reads were error-corrected and collapsed into unique sequences with a nearest-neighbor algorithm that merged closely related sequences to remove PCR and sequencing errors. CDR3 sequences were aligned to IMGT reference sequences to assign V, D and J gene segments. For a sequence to be retained, a match of at least six nucleotides was required to both a V gene segment and a J gene segment. A rearrangement counted as productive if the CDR3 had no stop codons and remained in frame with V and J, and every other rearrangement counted as non-productive. CDR3 was defined by IMGT convention, running from the second conserved V-encoded cysteine to the conserved J-encoded phenylalanine. The earlier analysis of approximately 590 of the donors excluded any sequence lacking an unambiguous match to a single V gene segment. An earlier analysis of around 600 of the donors classified V segments as functional when productive rearrangements were above 56.7% and as segregating when the standard deviation between donors was above 5%. A statistical classification framework was built to diagnose cytomegalovirus status from the catalog of TCR beta chain sequences. A later analysis assigned V and J genes by comparing TCR nucleotide sequences with IMGT/GENE-DB human TR gene sequences. Using the TCRdist pipeline, a later analysis assigned CDR3 sequences along with most-parsimonious VDJ recombination scenarios. In a later analysis, each TCR beta chain was defined by its CDR3 amino acid sequence together with its V-gene family, and reads without a unique V-gene family were excluded. As a way to deal with suspected cross-contamination and a sequencing artifact, a later analysis dropped hundreds of nucleotide sequences that were highly shared and had low generation probability. In a later analysis, a clonal expansion index was calculated for each public chain from normalized within-repertoire ranks of inferred template counts. A later analysis computed generation probabilities with a VDJ recombination model fitted to out-of-frame rearrangements, and checked the results against IGoR. In a later analysis, hypergeometric tests were used to score TCR-TCR, TCR-HLA and TCR-CMV co-occurrence, with a repertoire-size bias correction applied to TCR pairs. To estimate false discovery rates, a later analysis permuted the HLA or CMV assignments 20 times. In a later analysis, co-occurring TCRs were grouped using DBSCAN, and TCRdist sequence similarity was added for clustering within HLA-allele-positive subsets. For co-occurrence clustering, repertoires with fewer than 30,000 or more than 120,000 public chains were excluded, along with four to six repertoires with anomalous nucleotide sharing. TCRdb carries this immuneACCESS record with in-frame sequences only. Its versions omit some clonotypes, under half of them owing to an unresolved V gene in the studies checked, with the rest unexplained. Clone size and the V and J calls come from that table; the DNA yielded D and trimming. For this sample there are hundreds of thousands of clones; 85% appear just once. 0.24% of the sample lies in the top ten.

The receptor was derived from a girl aged 2 to 9 in good health and CMV-seronegative. Here the chain combines TRBV4-2 and TRBJ2-1, with 10 bases in between that match TRBD2. Sample: PBMCs. This receptor has the CDR3 CASSQDKAGGPTYNEQFF. The nucleotides read TGTGCCAGCAGCCAAGATAAAGCGGGGGGGCCCACCTACAATGAGCAGTTCTTC.